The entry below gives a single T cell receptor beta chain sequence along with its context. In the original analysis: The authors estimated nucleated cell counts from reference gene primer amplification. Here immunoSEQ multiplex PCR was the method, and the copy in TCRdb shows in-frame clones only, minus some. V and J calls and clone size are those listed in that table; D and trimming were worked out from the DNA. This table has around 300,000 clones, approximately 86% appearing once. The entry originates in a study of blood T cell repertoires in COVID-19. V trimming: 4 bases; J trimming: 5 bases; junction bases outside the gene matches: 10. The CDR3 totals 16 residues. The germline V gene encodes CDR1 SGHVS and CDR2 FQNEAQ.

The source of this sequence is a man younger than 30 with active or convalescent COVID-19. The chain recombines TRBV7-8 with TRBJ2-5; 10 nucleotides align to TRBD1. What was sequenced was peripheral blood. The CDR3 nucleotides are TGTGCCAGCAGCTCAAGACAGGGGGCTGCCCAGGAGACCCAGTACTTC. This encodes CASSSRQGAAQETQYF.